These 7 T cell receptor beta chains share one sample of origin, sequenced in a study of T cells in localized non-small cell lung cancer. Assay used: immunoSEQ multiplex PCR; TCRdb lists only in-frame clones, some missing. Of 28,000 or so clones listed, roughly 90% were seen once; the top ten hold about 6.8%. This material consisted of peripheral blood, taken before any cancer treatment. These TCRs come from a male donor aged 60 or older with stage I lung adenocarcinoma.

The V gene is TRBV5-1, the J gene TRBJ1-2; TRBD1 agrees at 10 bases. Unmatched junction bases numbered 11, after V lost 4 bases and J lost 5 bases. This CDR3 has 16 amino acids. The germline CDR1 and CDR2 sequences are SGHRS and YFSETQ. The CDR3: CASSPEGTGDLYGYTF. For the CDR3, the DNA is TGCGCCAGCAGCCCGGAGGGGACAGGGGACCTTTATGGCTACACCTTC.

The chain has TRBV4-2 and TRBJ1-6; D gene unclear. The V end was cut by 0 bases, the J end by 8 bases, with 8 bases between. The CDR3 runs 14 residues. Germline CDR1 and CDR2: LGHNA and YNFKEQ. The CDR3 bases are TGTGCCAGCAGCCAAGATCCAGACGATTCACCCCTCCACTTT. Its translation is CASSQDPDDSPLHF.

The V gene is TRBV4-3, the J gene TRBJ1-2; D remains unclear. Germline V gene sequence: CDR1 LGHNA, CDR2 YSLEER. With 0 bases removed from V and 4 bases from J, the gap between germline ends came to 9 bases. The CDR3 runs to 14 residues. This chain's CDR3 is CASSQEYFRYGYTF. CDR3 nucleotides: TGCGCCAGCAGCCAAGAATATTTCCGCTATGGCTACACCTTC.

This clone showed up just once. As DNA, the CDR3 is TGCAGCGCGTCGGGACAGTCGAACACCGGGGAGCTGTTTTTT. Encoded protein: CSASGQSNTGELFF. This chain connects TRBV29-1 to TRBJ2-2; TRBD1 aligns across 7 bases. With 7 bases clipped from V and 0 bases from J, the junction kept 5 bases outside the gene matches. Germline CDR1 reads SQVTM; CDR2 reads ANQGSEA. The CDR3 contains 14 residues.

V gene TRBV9 combines with J gene TRBJ1-2; 8 bases fit TRBD1. The J segment lost 7 bases and the V segment lost 0 bases, leaving 5 bases of the junction unmatched. Germline V CDR1 and CDR2: SGDLS, YYNGEE. The CDR3 spans 14 residues. DNA of the CDR3: TGTGCCAGCAGCGTAGCCGAGCAGGGGGCTGGCTACACCTTC. As protein: CASSVAEQGAGYTF.

The chain joins TRBV30 to TRBJ1-4; D is ambiguous. The CDR3 totals 13 residues. Germline CDR1 and CDR2: GTSNPN and SVGIG (reference sequence). The ends were cut back, 2 bases at V and 5 bases at J, with 9 bases in the middle. The CDR3 loop reads CAWSPRRNEKLFF. CDR3 in DNA: TGTGCCTGGAGTCCCCGCAGGAATGAAAAACTGTTTTTT.

The V and J genes are TRBV4-1 and TRBJ2-7; perhaps TRBD1 as D (6 bases). CDR3 size: 14 residues. Looked up from germline, CDR1 is MGHRA and CDR2 is YSYEKL. The ends were cut back, 5 bases at V and 3 bases at J, with 14 bases in the middle. CDR3 DNA sequence: TGCGCCAGCAGCTACGGGACAAGAGACTACGAGCAGTACTTC. It encodes CASSYGTRDYEQYF.